These T cell receptor beta chains were read from a single sample in a study of T and B cells in COVID-19 patients. TCRdb reanalysed the multiplex PCR reads using MiXCR and keeps one entry per CDR3 protein. Among over 7,000 distinct CDR3 sequences listed, under 30% were seen once. The material sequenced was blood. The receptors were gathered from a human donor who had recovered from COVID-19. CDR3s include the opening cysteine and the closing phenylalanine or tryptophan. The D gene is left open where the match is weak. A clone size is listed for some rows: how often the clone was seen (once, few, many), or a class if it is expanded.

NA	TRBD2	TRBV10-1	TRBJ2-3	TGCGCCAGCAGGGGGAGCGGGGAGGCAGATACGCAGTATTTT	CASRGSGEADTQYF
NA	NA	TRBV4-2	TRBJ2-2	TGTGCCAGCAGCCAAGATCCGGTGGGGTCCGGGGAGCTGTTTTTT	CASSQDPVGSGELFF
few	TRBD1	TRBV19	TRBJ1-2	TGTGCCAGTAGTACCACAGGGGGGTCTAACTATGGCTACACCTTC	CASSTTGGSNYGYTF
NA	TRBD1	TRBV5-1	TRBJ1-2	TGCGCCAGCAGCTTGGTTGGGACAGGAGGAGTCTATGGCTACACCTTC	CASSLVGTGGVYGYTF
NA	NA	TRBV29-1	TRBJ2-3	TGCAGCGTTGAAAGCGGGACAGATACGCAGTATTTT	CSVESGTDTQYF
medium-sized	NA	TRBV7-4	TRBJ2-3	TGTGCCAGCAGCGTCACCTTCGCAGATACGCAGTATTTT	CASSVTFADTQYF
medium-sized	NA	TRBV29-1	TRBJ2-5	TGCAGCGGTTTAAGACTGGATGAGCGGACCCAGTACTTC	CSGLRLDERTQYF
many	NA	TRBV10-3	TRBJ1-4	TGTGCCATCAGTGAGGGATTTAATGAAAAACTGTTTTTT	CAISEGFNEKLFF
NA	TRBD1	TRBV25-1	TRBJ2-1	TGTGCCAGCAGTGATGAAAGGGACAGGGCTCCCGGTGGTGAGCAGTTCTTC	CASSDERDRAPGGEQFF
medium-sized	NA	TRBV19	TRBJ2-3	TGTGCCAGTAGGACGCAGGGCGCAGATACGCAGTATTTT	CASRTQGADTQYF
many	NA	TRBV5-4	TRBJ1-2	TGTGCCAGCAGCTCCGGGTTGGAGGCCTATGGCTACACCTTC	CASSSGLEAYGYTF
NA	TRBD2	TRBV4-3	TRBJ2-6	TGCGCCAGCAGCCGGGAGGGGAGCTCTGGGGCCAACGTCCTGACTTTC	CASSREGSSGANVLTF
NA	TRBD1	TRBV18	TRBJ1-4	TGTGCCAGCCGGAAGGGGGCGGAAACAACTAATGAAAAACTGTTTTTT	CASRKGAETTNEKLFF
NA	NA	TRBV24-1	TRBJ2-4	TGTGCCACCAGTGAATCAGCCAAAAACATTCAGTACTTC	CATSESAKNIQYF
medium-sized	TRBD1	TRBV30	TRBJ1-6	TGTGCCTGGAGTGAACAGGGGGATTCACCCCTCCACTTT	CAWSEQGDSPLHF
medium-sized	NA	TRBV29-1	TRBJ2-1	TGCAGCGTTGAAGGTGGCGACCCCTACAATGAGCAGTTCTTC	CSVEGGDPYNEQFF
NA	TRBD1	TRBV6-1	TRBJ1-6	TGTGCCAGCAGCCAGAGTCCCGGGACAGGAGACTCACCCCTCCACTTT	CASSQSPGTGDSPLHF
NA	TRBD1	TRBV20-1	TRBJ2-7	TGCAGTGCCAGACGGCCGGGACAGGGATACGAGCAGTACTTC	CSARRPGQGYEQYF
medium-sized	TRBD1	TRBV18	TRBJ1-4	TGTGCCAGCTCACCACAGGACAGGCCTGAAAAACTGTTTTTT	CASSPQDRPEKLFF
medium-sized	TRBD2	TRBV19	TRBJ2-1	TGTGCCAGTAGTATGTTATCGGGGGGGAGCAATGAGCAGTTCTTC	CASSMLSGGSNEQFF
medium-sized	TRBD2	TRBV19	TRBJ2-2	TGTGCCAGTGGCTCTCGTAGCGGGTCCGGGGAGCTGTTTTTT	CASGSRSGSGELFF
NA	TRBD1	TRBV7-9	TRBJ2-1	TGTGCCAGCAGCGCCGGACAGGGGATAAACGATGAGCAGTTCTTC	CASSAGQGINDEQFF
medium-sized	NA	TRBV19	TRBJ2-7	TGTGCCAGTAAGAGGCTAGCTGACTCCTACGAGCAGTACTTC	CASKRLADSYEQYF
NA	TRBD2	TRBV10-3	TRBJ2-3	TGTGCCATCAGTGGTCCCGGGACTAGCGGGGGGAACACAGATACGCAGTATTTT	CAISGPGTSGGNTDTQYF
few	TRBD1	TRBV6-2/TRBV6-3	TRBJ1-5	TGTGCCAGCAGTTTGGACAGGGATATTGTTAGGCCCCAGCATTTT	CASSLDRDIVRPQHF